These 18 T cell receptor beta chains came from one sample sequenced in a study of neoadjuvant anti-PD-1 for oral cavity cancer. TCRdb keeps only in-frame clones here, not all; method: immunoSEQ multiplex PCR. Of 10,000 to 15,000 clones listed, about three fifths are singletons. The source was tumor tissue, collected before nivolumab (anti-PD-1) treatment. Source of these receptors: a person aged 40 to 85 with oral cavity squamous cell carcinoma.

V and J are TRBV19 and TRBJ2-3, with D maybe TRBD2 (5 bases). The V end lost 7 bases, the J end lost 3 bases, and 14 bases lay between the germline ends. CDR3 length equals 14 residues. Germline lookup yields CDR1 LNHDA and CDR2 SQIVND (reference sequence). The CDR3 sequence: CASNEGDGTDTQYF. CDR3 coding DNA: TGTGCCAGTAATGAGGGAGACGGGACAGATACGCAGTATTTT.

The chain carries TRBV5-1 and TRBJ1-1, with 7 bases fitting TRBD1. Germline CDR1 is SGHRS and CDR2 is YFSETQ. The V and J ends lost 0 bases and 3 bases, in that order; junction bases with no gene match: 11. This CDR3 comprises 17 residues. CDR3 coding DNA: TGCGCCAGCAGCTTGGGGGCCGACGGGACAGCCTACACTGAAGCTTTCTTT. This translates into CASSLGADGTAYTEAFF.

This clone has more than one count but fewer than ten. The CDR3 region is CASSFAHEQYF. The CDR3 DNA reads as TGTGCCAGCAGCTTCGCCCACGAGCAGTACTTC. The chain is built from TRBV2 and TRBJ2-7; D ambiguous. V gave up 6 bases and J gave up 5 bases, with 8 bases separating them. The CDR3 has 11 residues. The germline CDR1 and CDR2 sequences are SNHLY and FYNNEI. The entire variable domain, with the rest obtained from reference TRBV2 and TRBJ2-7, is as follows: EPEVTQTPSHQVTQMGQEVILRCVPISNHLYFYWYRQILGQKVEFLVSFYNNEISEKSEIFDDQFSVERPDGSNFTLKIRSTKLEDSAMYFCASSFAHEQYFGPGTRLTVT.

This clone was seen only a few times. The J gene is TRBJ1-5, the V gene TRBV7-9, with D possibly TRBD1 on 5 matching bases. The CDR3 extends over 13 amino acids. Germline CDR1 and CDR2: SEHNR and FQNEAQ (reference sequence). Between the trimmed V and J ends, which lost 3 bases and 7 bases, there was a span of 10 bases. The CDR3 is CASSLIGEQPQHF. The CDR3 nucleotides are TGTGCCAGCAGCTTGATAGGGGAGCAGCCCCAGCATTTT. Drawing the rest from reference TRBV7-9 and TRBJ1-5, the complete variable domain is DTGVSQNPRHKITKRGQNVTFRCDPISEHNRLYWYRQTLGQGPEFLTYFQNEAQLEKSRLLSDRFSAERPKGSFSTLEIQRTEQGDSAMYLCASSLIGEQPQHFGDGTRLSIL.

The V call is TRBV27, the J call TRBJ1-5; D is ambiguous. V was cut by 5 bases and J by 4 bases, with 9 bases left in between. This CDR3 has 13 residues. Germline V gene data show CDR1 as MNHEY and CDR2 as SMNVEV (reference sequence). The CDR3 here is CASSPRRNQPQHF. The CDR3 nucleotides are TGTGCCAGCAGTCCCCGGAGAAATCAGCCCCAGCATTTT.

The J gene is TRBJ2-1, the V gene TRBV14; TRBD2 aligns across 8 bases. V shed 10 bases and J 9 bases; nucleotides not matched to a gene: 17. The CDR3 extends over 15 amino acids. Germline loops: CDR1 SGHDN, CDR2 FVKESK. The CDR3 bases are TGTGCCACCAGGCCTATTGCGGGAGGCCTATTTGAGCAGTTCTTC. Protein: CATRPIAGGLFEQFF.

This chain connects TRBV30 to TRBJ2-5; D possibly uses TRBD1 or TRBD2 (5 bases each). This CDR3 comprises 11 residues. Germline values: CDR1 GTSNPN, CDR2 SVGIG (reference sequence). With 3 bases removed from V and 3 bases from J, the gap between germline ends came to 5 bases. CDR3 sequence reads: CAWRGEETQYF. CDR3 DNA: TGTGCCTGGAGGGGGGAAGAGACCCAGTACTTC.

This clone was recorded a few times. The J gene is TRBJ2-3, the V gene TRBV28; D uncertain. Trimming took off 6 bases at V and 6 bases at J, with 16 bases between the two ends. The V gene's germline CDR1 is MDHEN and CDR2 SYDVKM. The CDR3 totals 14 residues. CDR3: CASRPGGRLDTQYF. CDR3 coding DNA: TGTGCCAGCAGACCCGGTGGTAGATTGGATACGCAGTATTTT.

J is TRBJ2-1 and V is TRBV27; 13 bases map to TRBD2. V gave up 7 bases and J gave up 0 bases; unmatched junction bases: 3. The CDR3 length is 16 residues. Germline CDR1 reads MNHEY; CDR2 reads SMNVEV (reference sequence). CDR3 protein: CASTRTSGSSYNEQFF. The CDR3 nucleotides are TGTGCCAGCACCCGGACTAGCGGGAGCTCCTACAATGAGCAGTTCTTC.

The table lists this clone with a few counts. The rearrangement joins TRBV10-2 to TRBJ2-5, with 8 positions matching TRBD1. V gave up 5 bases and J gave up 5 bases; unmatched junction bases: 1. The CDR3 consists of 12 residues. The germline V gene has CDR1 WSHSY and CDR2 SAAADI. The CDR3 protein is CASSHRGETQYF. In DNA form, the CDR3 reads TGCGCCAGCAGTCACAGGGGGGAGACCCAGTACTTC.

V is TRBV2 and J is TRBJ2-5; 10 nucleotides match TRBD2. V lost 11 bases and J lost 4; bases outside the gene matches: 7. The CDR3 loop spans 13 amino acids. The germline CDR1 and CDR2 sequences are SNHLY and FYNNEI. CDR3 bases: TGTGCCGGAGGAGCGGGAGGGCCAGAGACCCAGTACTTC. This codes for CAGGAGGPETQYF.

The V and J genes are TRBV28 and TRBJ1-4, with TRBD1 as a possible D gene (6 bases). Trimming took 2 bases from V and 8 from J, leaving 12 bases between them. Germline assignment: CDR1 MDHEN and CDR2 SYDVKM. The CDR3 has 14 amino acids. The CDR3, as DNA: TGTGCCAGCAGTTTAGGGACAAATGTGGAAAAACTGTTTTTT. Residues: CASSLGTNVEKLFF.

The V call is TRBV6-6, the J call TRBJ2-7; TRBD2 matches at 9 bases. CDR1 is MNHNY, CDR2 SVGAGI, per germline (reference sequence). The CDR3 has 14 amino acids. The junction had 5 bases not matched to a gene; V was cut back by 4 bases and J by 4 bases. This chain's CDR3 is CASSSGTSWYEQYF. The CDR3 DNA is TGTGCCAGCAGTTCCGGGACTAGCTGGTACGAGCAGTACTTC.

This clone was counted a few times. The chain carries TRBV6-5 and TRBJ1-1; perhaps TRBD1 as D (6 bases). Trimming removed 2 bases at V and 8 bases at J, with 9 bases between. The germline CDR1 and CDR2 sequences are MNHEY and SVGAGI. The CDR3 loop spans 12 amino acids. The CDR3 DNA reads as TGTGCCAGCAGTTACGGGGGCAGGGAAGCTTTCTTT. Its translation is CASSYGGREAFF.

The CDR3 coding sequence is TGTGCCTGGATGGGACTAGCGGGTTACGAGCAGTACTTC. This sequence encodes CAWMGLAGYEQYF. The rearrangement links TRBV30 to TRBJ2-7; TRBD2 aligns across 12 bases. V gave up 4 bases and J gave up 4 bases; unmatched junction bases: 2. The CDR3 spans 13 residues. In germline, CDR1 is GTSNPN, CDR2 SVGIG (reference sequence).

The chain links TRBV11-3 to TRBJ2-2; 9 nucleotides line up with TRBD1. Losses at the gene ends were 3 bases for V and 5 bases for J; bases not matched to a gene: 1. Germline V gene data show CDR1 as SGHNT and CDR2 as YENEEA. The CDR3 totals 14 residues. CDR3 residues: CASSLGTGTGELFF. DNA for the CDR3: TGTGCCAGCAGCTTGGGGACAGGGACCGGGGAGCTGTTTTTT.

The V and J genes are TRBV9 and TRBJ2-1; 7 bases map to TRBD1. Germline CDR1 and CDR2: SGDLS and YYNGEE. V shed 5 bases, J shed 10 bases, and the junction held 6 bases outside the gene matches. This CDR3 region has 12 residues. CDR3 DNA sequence: TGTGCCAGCAGACCTAGCAGGGGGGAGCAGTTCTTC. Encoded protein: CASRPSRGEQFF.

The chain uses TRBV19 and TRBJ2-3, with a tentative D call TRBD2 (5 bases). CDR3 length: 14 residues. V lost 4 bases to trimming and J lost 0 bases, with 8 bases between them. Germline V gene data show CDR1 as LNHDA and CDR2 as SQIVND (reference sequence). CDR3 in amino acids: CASSRAASTDTQYF. CDR3 in DNA: TGTGCCAGTAGTAGAGCGGCTAGCACAGATACGCAGTATTTT.